This T cell receptor (beta chain) emerged from a study of OX40 agonist ivuxolimab in advanced cancers. About the study: People who had prior anti-PD-1, anti-PD-L1 or anti-CTLA-4 therapy could take part, and roughly 44% had some.

Note on this clone: Its cognate antigen is unknown.

This CDR3 is 15 amino acids long. V lost 5 bases to trimming and J lost 1 base; unmatched junction nucleotides: 6. Germline CDR1 is GTSNPN and CDR2 is SVGIG (reference sequence). Produced via immunoSEQ multiplex PCR; TCRdb's table is partial and in-frame only. This table has more than 65,000 clones, roughly nine tenths appearing once. Study conclusions and caveats: By week 6 at 0.1 to 3.0 mg/kg, blood CD4+ and CD8+ T cells had expanded clonally.

The investigators sampled blood at baseline, at cycle 4 day 1, and at cycle 7 day 1. The specimen was CD4+ or CD8+ T cells sorted from blood, collected in a trial of the OX40 agonist ivuxolimab. The chain combines TRBV30 with TRBJ2-2, with TRBD2 matching over 8 bases. The source of this sequence is an adult with an advanced solid tumor such as melanoma, head and neck, liver or kidney cancer. CDR3 coding DNA: TGTGCCTGGTCTAGACTAGCGCTGAACACCGGGGAGCTGTTTTTT. Translation gives CAWSRLALNTGELFF. Supplemented by reference TRBV30 and TRBJ2-2, the full variable domain reads SQTIHQWPATLVQPVGSPLSLECTVEGTSNPNLYWYRQAAGRGLQLLFYSVGIGQISSEVPQNLSASRPQDRQFILSSKKLLLSDSGFYLCAWSRLALNTGELFFGEGSRLTVL.